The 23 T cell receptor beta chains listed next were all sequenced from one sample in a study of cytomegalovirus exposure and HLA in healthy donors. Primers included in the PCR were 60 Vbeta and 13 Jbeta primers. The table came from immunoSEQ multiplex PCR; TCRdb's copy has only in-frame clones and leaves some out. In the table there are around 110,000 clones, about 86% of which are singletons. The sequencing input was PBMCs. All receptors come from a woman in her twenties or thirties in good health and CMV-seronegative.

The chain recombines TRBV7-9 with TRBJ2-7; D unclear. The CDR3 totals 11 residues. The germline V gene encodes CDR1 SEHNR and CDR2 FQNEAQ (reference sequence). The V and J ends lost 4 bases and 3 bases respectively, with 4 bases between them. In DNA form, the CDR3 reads TGTGCCAGCAGCTCTTACTACGAGCAGTACTTC. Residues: CASSSYYEQYF.

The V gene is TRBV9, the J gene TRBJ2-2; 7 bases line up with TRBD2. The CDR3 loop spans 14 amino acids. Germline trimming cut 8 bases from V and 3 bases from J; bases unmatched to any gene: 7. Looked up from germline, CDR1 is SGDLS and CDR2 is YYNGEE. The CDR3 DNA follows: TGTGCCAGTCGGCGGGAGTCGTACACCGGGGAGCTGTTTTTT. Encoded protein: CASRRESYTGELFF.

This CDR3 reads CASSLSFGELFF. The CDR3, as DNA: TGTGCCAGCAGCCTGAGTTTCGGGGAGCTGTTTTTT. The chain has TRBV14 and TRBJ2-2; no clear D gene. The CDR3 runs 12 residues. Trimming stripped 4 bases from V and 7 bases from J, with 7 bases between. Germline V CDR1 and CDR2: SGHDN, FVKESK.

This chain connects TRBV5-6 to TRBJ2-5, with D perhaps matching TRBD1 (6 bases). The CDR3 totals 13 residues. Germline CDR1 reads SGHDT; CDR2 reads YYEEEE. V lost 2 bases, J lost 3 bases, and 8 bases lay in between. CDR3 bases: TGTGCCAGCAGCTTTGGGGGCGAAGAGACCCAGTACTTC. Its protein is CASSFGGEETQYF.

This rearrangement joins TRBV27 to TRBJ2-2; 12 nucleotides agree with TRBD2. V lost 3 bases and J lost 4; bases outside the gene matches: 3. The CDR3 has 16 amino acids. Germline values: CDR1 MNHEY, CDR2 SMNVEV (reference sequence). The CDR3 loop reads CASSFLAGGSTGELFF. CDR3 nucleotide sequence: TGTGCCAGCAGTTTTCTAGCGGGAGGGTCCACCGGGGAGCTGTTTTTT.

In DNA, the CDR3 is TGTGCCAGCAGTCAACAGGGCCGGAACACTGAAGCTTTCTTT. Translating gives CASSQQGRNTEAFF. This chain links TRBV28 with TRBJ1-1, with D maybe TRBD1 (6 bases). Trimming took off 5 bases at V and 1 base at J, with 11 bases between the two ends. CDR3 length equals 14 residues. Germline V gene lookup returns CDR1 MDHEN and CDR2 SYDVKM.

CDR3 nucleotides: TGTGCCAGTAGTATAGCAGCAGGGGAGTACGAGCAGTACTTC. Protein product: CASSIAAGEYEQYF. The V gene is TRBV19, the J gene TRBJ2-7, with TRBD1 as a possible D gene (6 bases). V was pared by 1 base and J by 4 bases, with 11 bases between. CDR3 length equals 14 residues. Germline CDR1 reads LNHDA; CDR2 reads SQIVND (reference sequence).

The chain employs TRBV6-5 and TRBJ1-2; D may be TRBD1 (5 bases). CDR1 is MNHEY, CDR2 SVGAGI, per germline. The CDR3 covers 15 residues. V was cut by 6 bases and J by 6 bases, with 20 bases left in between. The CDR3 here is CASRPSGRANHGYTF. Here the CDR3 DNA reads TGTGCCAGCAGACCATCGGGCAGGGCGAACCATGGCTACACCTTC.

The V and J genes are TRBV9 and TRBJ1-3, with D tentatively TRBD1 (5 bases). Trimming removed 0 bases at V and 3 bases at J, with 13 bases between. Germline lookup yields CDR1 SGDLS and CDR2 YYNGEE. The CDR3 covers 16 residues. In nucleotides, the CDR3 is TGTGCCAGCAGCGTAGATGGGGGGATGATTGGAAACACCATATATTTT. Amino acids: CASSVDGGMIGNTIYF.

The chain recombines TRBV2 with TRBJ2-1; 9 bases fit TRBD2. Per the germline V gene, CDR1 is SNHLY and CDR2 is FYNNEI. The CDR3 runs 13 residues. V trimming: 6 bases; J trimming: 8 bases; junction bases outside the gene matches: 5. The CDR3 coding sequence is TGTGCCAGCAGATTAGCGGGAGTTGATGAGCAGTTCTTC. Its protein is CASRLAGVDEQFF.

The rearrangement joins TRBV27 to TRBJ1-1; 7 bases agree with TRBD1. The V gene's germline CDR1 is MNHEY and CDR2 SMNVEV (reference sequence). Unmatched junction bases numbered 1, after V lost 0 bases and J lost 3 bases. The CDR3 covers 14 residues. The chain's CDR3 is CASSLSQGYTEAFF. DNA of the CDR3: TGTGCCAGCAGTTTATCACAGGGGTACACTGAAGCTTTCTTT.

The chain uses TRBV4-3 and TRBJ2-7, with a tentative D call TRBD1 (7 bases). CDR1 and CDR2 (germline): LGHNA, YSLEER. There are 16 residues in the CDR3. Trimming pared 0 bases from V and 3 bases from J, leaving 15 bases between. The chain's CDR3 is CASSQDRQGGIYEQYF. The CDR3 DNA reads TGCGCCAGCAGCCAAGATCGGCAGGGGGGCATCTACGAGCAGTACTTC.

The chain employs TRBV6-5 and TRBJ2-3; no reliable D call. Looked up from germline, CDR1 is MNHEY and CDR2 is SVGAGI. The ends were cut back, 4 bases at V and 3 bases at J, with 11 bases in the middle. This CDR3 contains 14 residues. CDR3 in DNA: TGTGCCAGCAGTTTCCGAGAGGTTACAGATACGCAGTATTTT. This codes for CASSFREVTDTQYF.

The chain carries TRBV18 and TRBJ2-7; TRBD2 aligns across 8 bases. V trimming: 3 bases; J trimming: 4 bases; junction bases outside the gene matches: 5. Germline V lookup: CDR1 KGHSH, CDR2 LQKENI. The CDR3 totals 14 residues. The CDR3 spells CASSPGGGQYEQYF. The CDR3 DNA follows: TGTGCCAGCTCACCCGGGGGGGGGCAGTACGAGCAGTACTTC.

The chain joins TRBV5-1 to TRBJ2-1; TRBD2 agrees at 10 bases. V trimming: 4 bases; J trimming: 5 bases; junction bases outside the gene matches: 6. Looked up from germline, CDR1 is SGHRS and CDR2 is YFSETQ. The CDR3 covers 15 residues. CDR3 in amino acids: CASSRSGRDNNEQFF. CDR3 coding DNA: TGCGCCAGCAGCAGGAGCGGGAGGGATAACAATGAGCAGTTCTTC.

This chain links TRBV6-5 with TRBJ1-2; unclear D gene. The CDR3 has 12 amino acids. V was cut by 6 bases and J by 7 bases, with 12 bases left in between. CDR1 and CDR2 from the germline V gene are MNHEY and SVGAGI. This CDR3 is CASSSTAVGYTF. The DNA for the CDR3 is TGTGCCAGCAGCTCCACAGCGGTTGGCTACACCTTC.

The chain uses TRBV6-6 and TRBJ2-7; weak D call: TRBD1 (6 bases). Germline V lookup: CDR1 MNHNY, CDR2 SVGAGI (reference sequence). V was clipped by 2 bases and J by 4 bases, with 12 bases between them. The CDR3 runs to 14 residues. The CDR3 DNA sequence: TGTGCCAGCAGTTACCAACAGGGAACATACGAGCAGTACTTC. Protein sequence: CASSYQQGTYEQYF.

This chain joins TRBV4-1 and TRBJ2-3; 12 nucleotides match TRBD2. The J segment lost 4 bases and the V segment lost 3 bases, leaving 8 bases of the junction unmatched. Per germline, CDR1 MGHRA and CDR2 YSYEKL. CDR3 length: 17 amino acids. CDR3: CASSHLAGGPRADTQYF. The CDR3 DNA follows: TGCGCCAGCAGCCACCTAGCGGGAGGGCCTCGCGCAGATACGCAGTATTTT.

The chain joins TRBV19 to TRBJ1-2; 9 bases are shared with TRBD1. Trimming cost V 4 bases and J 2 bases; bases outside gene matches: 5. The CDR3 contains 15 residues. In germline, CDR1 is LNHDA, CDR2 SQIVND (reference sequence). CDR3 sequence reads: CASSTTGTGNYGYTF. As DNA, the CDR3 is TGTGCCAGTAGTACAACCGGGACAGGGAACTATGGCTACACCTTC.

CDR3 protein: CASSQDAGGPGDTQYF. CDR3 nucleotides: TGTGCCAGCAGCCAAGACGCGGGAGGGCCTGGAGATACGCAGTATTTT. The V call is TRBV14, the J call TRBJ2-3; TRBD2 matches 9 bases. V trimming: 0 bases; J trimming: 5 bases; junction bases outside the gene matches: 6. The germline V gene has CDR1 SGHDN and CDR2 FVKESK. The CDR3 totals 16 residues.

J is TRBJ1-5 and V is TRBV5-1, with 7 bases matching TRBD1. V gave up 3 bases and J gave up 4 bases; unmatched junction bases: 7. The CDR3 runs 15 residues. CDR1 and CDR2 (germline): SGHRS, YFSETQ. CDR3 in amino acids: CASSYLGDSNQPQHF. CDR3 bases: TGCGCCAGCAGCTACCTGGGGGACAGTAATCAGCCCCAGCATTTT.

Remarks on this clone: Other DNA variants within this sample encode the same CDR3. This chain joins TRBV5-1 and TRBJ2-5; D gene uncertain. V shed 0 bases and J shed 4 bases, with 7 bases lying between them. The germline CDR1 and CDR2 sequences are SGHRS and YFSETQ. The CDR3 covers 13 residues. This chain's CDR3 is CASSLEGGETQYF. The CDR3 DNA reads TGCGCCAGCAGCTTGGAAGGCGGAGAGACCCAGTACTTC.

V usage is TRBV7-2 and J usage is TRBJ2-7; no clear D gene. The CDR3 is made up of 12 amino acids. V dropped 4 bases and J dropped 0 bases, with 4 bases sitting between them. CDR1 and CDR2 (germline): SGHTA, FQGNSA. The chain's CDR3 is CASSSYSYEQYF. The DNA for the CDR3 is TGTGCCAGCAGCTCCTACTCCTACGAGCAGTACTTC.